The 30 T cell receptor beta chains reported below all come from one sample, sequenced in a study of identical twins. One entry per CDR3 protein, called by TCRdb with MiXCR from the 5' RACE reads. The sample lists 1.5 million or so distinct CDR3 sequences; less than 40% were seen once. The sequenced sample consisted of cord blood. The source of these receptors is a newborn girl in good health.

This clonotype was detected ten times or more. The chain is built from TRBV10-3 and TRBJ2-1, with 7 positions matching TRBD1. V was pared by 4 bases and J by 4 bases, with 7 bases of the junction left unmatched. In germline, CDR1 is ENHRY, CDR2 SYGVKD. This CDR3 has 15 residues. In DNA form, the CDR3 reads TGTGCCATCAGTGTTAGAGACAGGGTATACAATGAGCAGTTCTTC. Its protein product is CAISVRDRVYNEQFF.

In its sample, this clonotype was seen once. The junction does not match germline at one end; this may be a read error. DNA for the CDR3: TGTACCAGCAGCCAATGGTTGGGACTAGAGCAGTTCTTC. Translating gives CTSSQWLGLEQFF. This sequence joins TRBV3-1 and TRBJ2-1; TRBD2 matches 7 bases. This CDR3 is 13 amino acids long. Germline CDR1 reads LGHDT; CDR2 reads YNNKEL (reference sequence).

This sequence joins TRBV6-1 and TRBJ1-6; D remains ambiguous. Trimming removed 0 bases from V and 7 bases from J, with 13 bases in between. This CDR3 spans 16 amino acids. Germline CDR1 reads MNHNS; CDR2 reads SASEGT. In DNA form, the CDR3 reads TGTGCCAGCAGTGAAGCGGAGGCAGTTAGGAATTCACCCCTCCACTTT. Residues: CASSEAEAVRNSPLHF.

This rearrangement joins TRBV6-5 to TRBJ1-2, with a weak D call TRBD1 (5 bases). The CDR3 is made up of 19 amino acids. V lost 0 bases, J lost 3 bases, and 23 bases lay in between. Per germline, CDR1 MNHEY and CDR2 SVGAGI. CDR3 coding DNA: TGTGCCAGCAGTTACTCTACCGGAGGTCCCCGGGGCCATGACTATGGCTACACCTTC. It translates to CASSYSTGGPRGHDYGYTF.

This clonotype has just a few counts. This CDR3 is CASSWGPPFNEQFF. CDR3 coding DNA: TGTGCCAGCAGTTGGGGGCCGCCCTTCAATGAGCAGTTCTTC. This chain connects TRBV28 to TRBJ2-1; a weak D match, TRBD1 (6 bases). Germline V gives CDR1 MDHEN, CDR2 SYDVKM. Between the trimmed V and J ends, which lost 4 bases and 6 bases, there was a span of 13 bases. The CDR3 totals 14 residues.

On this clonotype: One junction end disagrees with the germline gene, perhaps due to a read error. The chain links TRBV28 to TRBJ1-5, with D possibly matching TRBD1 (6 bases). This CDR3 region has 12 residues. Per germline, CDR1 MDHEN and CDR2 SYDVKM. Here the CDR3 DNA reads TGTGCCTGCAGTTTACGGACAGTTCTCCAGCATTTT. It codes for CACSLRTVLQHF.

This clonotype was seen a few times. V gene TRBV12-3 or TRBV12-4 combines with J gene TRBJ2-7; 10 bases agree with TRBD2. J gave up 7 bases and V 3 bases, and 9 bases lay outside the gene matches. The CDR3 extends over 15 amino acids. Written as DNA, the CDR3 is TGTGCCAGCAGTTTGAACCTAGCGGGAGCGTGTGAGCAGTACTTC. It codes for CASSLNLAGACEQYF.

This clonotype came up a few times. The V call is TRBV3-1, the J call TRBJ2-2; 12 nucleotides match TRBD2. CDR1 and CDR2 from the germline V gene are LGHDT and YNNKEL (reference sequence). The CDR3 extends over 15 amino acids. J gave up 7 bases and V 7 bases, and 7 bases lay outside the gene matches. The CDR3 bases are TGTGCCAGCACCCTGACTAGCGGGAGAGGCGGGGAGCTGTTTTTT. Its translation: CASTLTSGRGGELFF.

This clonotype was counted many times. The CDR3 protein is CASSHETGYEQYF. CDR3 in DNA: TGTGCCAGCAGCCATGAGACAGGCTACGAGCAGTACTTC. The genes are TRBV4-2 and TRBJ2-7; D perhaps matches TRBD1 (6 bases). CDR3 length: 13 amino acids. The germline V and J ends were trimmed by 3 bases and 3 bases, with 9 bases remaining between them. Germline CDR1 and CDR2: LGHNA and YNFKEQ.

This chain joins TRBV2 and TRBJ2-3; the D gene is possibly TRBD2 (6 bases). The germline gives CDR1 SNHLY, CDR2 FYNNEI. The CDR3 length is 15 residues. V shed 4 bases and J shed 0 bases, with 11 bases lying between them. Written as DNA, the CDR3 is TGTGCCAGCAGTGTATGGGGGAGGAGCACAGATACGCAGTATTTT. It codes for CASSVWGRSTDTQYF.

Ten or more counts support this clonotype. V gene TRBV20-1 combines with J gene TRBJ1-2; 8 nucleotides match TRBD1. In germline, CDR1 is DFQATT, CDR2 SNEGSKA (reference sequence). The CDR3 spans 17 residues. V shed 1 base and J 3 bases; nucleotides not matched to a gene: 13. The CDR3 nucleotides read TGCAGTGCTAGAGCCCTTCAGGGGGCGAGTGATTACTATGGCTACACCTTC. Its protein is CSARALQGASDYYGYTF.

This clonotype was seen a few times. The chain links TRBV19 to TRBJ1-2; 7 bases are shared with TRBD1. With 5 bases clipped from V and 6 bases from J, the junction kept 6 bases outside the gene matches. The CDR3 length is 13 residues. Germline V gene data show CDR1 as LNHDA and CDR2 as SQIVND (reference sequence). The CDR3 protein is CASSLQGDHGYTF. CDR3 in DNA: TGTGCCAGTAGTCTTCAGGGGGACCATGGCTACACCTTC.

V gene TRBV7-9 combines with J gene TRBJ2-3; perhaps TRBD2 as D (6 bases). From germline, CDR1 is SEHNR and CDR2 FQNEAQ (reference sequence). V gave up 4 bases and J gave up 2 bases, with 13 bases separating them. This CDR3 region has 15 residues. CDR3 loop: CASSSGLPLTDTQYF. The CDR3 bases are TGTGCCAGCAGCTCGGGACTCCCCCTCACAGATACGCAGTATTTT.

This chain links TRBV12-3 or TRBV12-4 with TRBJ2-3; D is possibly TRBD2 (5 bases). The CDR3 has 11 amino acids. Trimming stripped 7 bases from V and 7 bases from J, with 9 bases between. The CDR3 DNA is TGTGCCAGCAAGAGGACTCATACGCAGTATTTT. It encodes CASKRTHTQYF.

This clonotype was seen a few times. The V call is TRBV11-2, the J call TRBJ1-1, with D perhaps matching TRBD1 (5 bases). The germline gives CDR1 SGHAT, CDR2 FQNNGV. This CDR3 spans 16 amino acids. The V end was cut by 5 bases, the J end by 4 bases, with 20 bases between. Here the CDR3 DNA reads TGTGCCAGCAGCCTAACTGGGAACACAAGGGGCACTGAAGCTTTCTTT. This codes for CASSLTGNTRGTEAFF.

J is TRBJ2-3 and V is TRBV2, with D possibly TRBD2 on 6 matching bases. Trimming left V 3 bases short and J 2 bases short, with 12 bases between. This CDR3 spans 15 amino acids. CDR1 and CDR2 (germline): SNHLY, FYNNEI. Written as DNA, the CDR3 is TGTGCCAGCAGTGAGGACTACCGCATCACAGATACGCAGTATTTT. This codes for CASSEDYRITDTQYF.

The table lists this clonotype with a few counts. The chain recombines TRBV14 with TRBJ2-4; either TRBD1 or TRBD2 may supply D (5 bases each). The CDR3 consists of 18 residues. Germline CDR1 and CDR2: SGHDN and FVKESK. V was cut by 1 base and J by 0 bases, with 16 bases left in between. The CDR3 here is CASSQGPGTPLAKNIQYF. The DNA of the CDR3 is TGTGCCAGCAGCCAAGGACCGGGGACCCCGTTAGCCAAAAACATTCAGTACTTC.

The chain joins TRBV20-1 to TRBJ2-2; the D gene is possibly TRBD1 (5 bases). This CDR3 region has 14 residues. Germline loops: CDR1 DFQATT, CDR2 SNEGSKA (reference sequence). Trimming removed 2 bases from V and 1 base from J, with 8 bases in between. The chain's CDR3 is CSARSQGNTGELFF. In DNA form, the CDR3 reads TGCAGTGCTAGAAGCCAGGGGAACACCGGGGAGCTGTTTTTT.

This clonotype was seen a few times. The CDR3 sequence: CSAKKSATSGSYEQYF. The CDR3 region has the DNA TGCAGTGCTAAAAAGTCGGCAACTAGCGGCTCCTACGAGCAGTACTTC. V usage is TRBV20-1 and J usage is TRBJ2-7, with 8 bases that match TRBD2. The CDR3 runs 16 residues. Germline CDR1 DFQATT, CDR2 SNEGSKA (reference sequence). Trimming removed 4 bases from V and 0 bases from J; junction bases left unmatched: 11.

To note about this clonotype: Because the CDR3 is missing its conserved closing phenylalanine or tryptophan, this is likely a read error. Here the CDR3 DNA reads TGTGCTAGCAGCCAAATTACGAAGGGACTAGCGGAACCCGTCACAGATACGCAGTATTTG. Encoded protein: CASSQITKGLAEPVTDTQYL. The genes are TRBV4-2 and TRBJ2-3, with 11 bases identical to TRBD2. There are 20 residues in the CDR3. The germline V gene encodes CDR1 LGHNA and CDR2 YNFKEQ.

The chain joins TRBV5-1 to TRBJ1-5; D not resolved. Germline CDR1 reads SGHRS; CDR2 reads YFSETQ. CDR3 length: 17 amino acids. V lost 0 bases to trimming and J lost 4 bases, with 17 bases between them. The CDR3 DNA reads as TGCGCCAGCAGCTTGGAACCCGGGGAGGGATGGAATCAGCCCCAGCATTTT. It translates to CASSLEPGEGWNQPQHF.

The chain is built from TRBV20-1 and TRBJ2-3, with no clear D. This CDR3 is built from 10 residues. Germline V gives CDR1 DFQATT, CDR2 SNEGSKA (reference sequence). In DNA form, the CDR3 reads TGCGGATACAACACAGATACGCAGTATTTT. Amino acids: CGYNTDTQYF.

Only a few counts were recorded for this clonotype. The rearrangement uses TRBV20-1 and TRBJ2-1; 13 bases fit TRBD2. The junction had 5 bases not matched to a gene; V was cut back by 6 bases and J by 0 bases. The CDR3 runs to 16 residues. In germline, CDR1 is DFQATT, CDR2 SNEGSKA (reference sequence). The CDR3 protein is CSALGLAGVSYNEQFF. In DNA form, the CDR3 reads TGCAGTGCCCTCGGACTAGCGGGAGTCTCCTACAATGAGCAGTTCTTC.

The gene calls are TRBV6-1 and TRBJ1-1, with 10 nucleotides matching TRBD1. The CDR3 extends over 15 amino acids. The germline V gene encodes CDR1 MNHNS and CDR2 SASEGT. V lost 6 bases to trimming and J lost 4 bases; unmatched junction nucleotides: 8. DNA of the CDR3: TGTGCCAGCAGGATCGACAGGGGGCTGGGCACTGAAGCTTTCTTT. Encoded protein: CASRIDRGLGTEAFF.

The CDR3 DNA reads as TGTGCCAGCAGCCAAGTAACGAGTGGCCAGCCCCAGCATTTT. Its translation: CASSQVTSGQPQHF. This chain links TRBV3-1 with TRBJ1-5; D ambiguous. Germline V CDR1 and CDR2: LGHDT, YNNKEL (reference sequence). This CDR3 comprises 14 residues. Trimming removed 1 base at V and 7 bases at J, with 11 bases between.

This clonotype has a handful of counts. This chain joins TRBV4-1 and TRBJ2-3; TRBD1 matches at 10 bases. The CDR3 spans 15 residues. Germline V CDR1 and CDR2: MGHRA, YSYEKL. With V trimmed by 2 bases and J by 6 bases, 5 bases remained unmatched. CDR3: CASSQLGTGADTQYF. CDR3 nucleotide sequence: TGCGCCAGCAGCCAACTAGGGACAGGGGCCGATACGCAGTATTTT.

This chain joins TRBV6-6 and TRBJ1-4; 8 bases line up with TRBD1. From germline, CDR1 is MNHNY and CDR2 SVGAGI (reference sequence). This CDR3 is built from 15 residues. Trimming cost V 5 bases and J 4 bases; bases outside gene matches: 6. The CDR3 protein is CASSPDRGLNEKLFF. CDR3 DNA: TGTGCCAGCAGTCCCGACAGGGGCCTTAATGAAAAACTGTTTTTT.

This clonotype was counted a single time. V is TRBV9 and J is TRBJ2-5; a weak D match, TRBD2 (6 bases). The better agreement between TRBJ2-7 and the DNA end casts doubt on the J call. CDR3 length equals 15 residues. Germline CDR1 and CDR2: SGDLS and YYNGEE. This CDR3 reads CASSSGGTSTYEQYF. CDR3 DNA: TGTGCCAGCAGCTCCGGAGGGACGTCCACCTACGAGCAGTACTTC.

This clonotype occurred a few times. The J gene is TRBJ1-2, the V gene TRBV29-1; 8 bases match TRBD1. Per germline, CDR1 SQVTM and CDR2 ANQGSEA. The CDR3 contains 13 residues. V gave up 6 bases and J gave up 2 bases; unmatched junction bases: 5. The CDR3 DNA reads as TGCAGCGTCGTGGACAGGGTCAACTATGGCTACACCTTC. Amino acids: CSVVDRVNYGYTF.

The gene calls are TRBV2 and TRBJ2-5; 8 nucleotides match TRBD1. V shed 5 bases, J shed 3 bases, and the junction held 8 bases outside the gene matches. There are 15 residues in the CDR3. The germline gives CDR1 SNHLY, CDR2 FYNNEI. In DNA form, the CDR3 reads TGTGCCAGCAGTCGTGACAGGGGAACCAAAGAGACCCAGTACTTC. Translation: CASSRDRGTKETQYF.